The present T cell receptor (beta chain) was sequenced within a study of shared clonotypes between healthy human individuals. Overall study findings and caveats: Generally, naive subsets came out with larger estimated richness than memory subsets. Sharing across several donors was seen in 4.5% to 6.5% of naive CD4 clonotypes.

Replicate PCRs from sorted subsets contained roughly 200 ng DNA, which is roughly 30,000 T cell genomes. Profiled with immunoSEQ multiplex PCR; TCRdb holds only in-frame clones, not every one. The sample has about 2.4 million clones, approximately 94% seen once. Details on this clone: Its target is unknown.

The V and J ends lost 7 bases and 0 bases respectively, with 10 bases between them. Germline lookup yields CDR1 MDHEN and CDR2 SYDVKM. CDR3 length: 14 amino acids. The chain links TRBV28 to TRBJ2-4; D is possibly TRBD1 (6 bases). This sequence originates from a man in his late teens or twenties in good health. Some clones in this sample may be carry-over from other donors' samples. The sample consisted of naive CD4+ T cells from PBMCs. The subset here: CD45RA+ positively selected. CDR3 nucleotides: TGTGCCAGCAAGGGGGTGCTAGCCAAAAACATTCAGTACTTC. This translates into CASKGVLAKNIQYF. Based on the CDR3 plus reference TRBV28 and TRBJ2-4, the full variable domain is DVKVTQSSRYLVKRTGEKVFLECVQDMDHENMFWYRQDPGLGLRLIYFSYDVKMKEKGDIPEGYSVSREKKERFSLILESASTNQTSMYLCASKGVLAKNIQYFGAGTRLSVL.